Below, one TCR beta chain is given with its context. Its antigen is unidentified. The sample originates from a study of cytomegalovirus exposure and HLA in healthy donors. Regarding the study as a whole: It is likely that the observed cluster of highly shared sequence variants was a sequencing artifact.

Primers: 60 Vbeta forward and 13 Jbeta reverse. Only in-frame clones appear in the TCRdb table, and some are missing; sequencing was by immunoSEQ multiplex PCR. The sample records around 150,000 clones, about 65% being singletons. Germline V CDR1 and CDR2: PRHDT, FYEKMQ (reference sequence). The CDR3 length is 16 residues. J gave up 3 bases and V 3 bases, and 10 bases lay outside the gene matches. The TCR comes from a middle-aged man in good health and CMV-seropositive. Input material: PBMCs. The chain is built from TRBV13 and TRBJ2-7; TRBD1 matches 8 bases. CDR3 sequence: CASSLGPGQGSYEQYF. The CDR3 DNA sequence: TGTGCCAGCAGCTTGGGCCCTGGACAGGGAAGCTACGAGCAGTACTTC.